This record looks at one T cell receptor beta chain sequence and its context. As handled by the study authors: Nucleated cell number was recorded as an estimate derived from reference gene primer amplification. Using immunoSEQ multiplex PCR, the repertoire was profiled, and TCRdb retains in-frame clones only, with some absent. The D gene and trimming were derived from the DNA, and the V and J assignments and clone size from that table. The sample consists of approximately 36,000 clones, around four fifths of them appearing once. This record belongs to a study of blood T cell repertoires in COVID-19. Background on the study: In each case, the material was cDNA or gDNA derived from T cells, B-cell-depleted T cells, or PBMCs.

CDR1 and CDR2 (germline): LNHDA, SQIVND (reference sequence). V gave up 7 bases and J gave up 2 bases, with 8 bases separating them. This CDR3 region has 12 residues. The clonotype originates from a human donor in a cohort sampled during active or convalescent COVID-19. The donor label of this sample is uncertain. The V and J genes are TRBV19 and TRBJ1-1; the D gene is possibly TRBD1 (5 bases). Sample: peripheral blood. CDR3 in amino acids: CASTGTNTEAFF. Here the CDR3 DNA reads TGTGCCAGTACCGGGACTAACACTGAAGCTTTCTTT. The complete variable domain, with remaining parts taken from reference TRBV19 and TRBJ1-1, reads DGGITQSPKYLFRKEGQNVTLSCEQNLNHDAMYWYRQDPGQGLRLIYYSQIVNDFQKGDIAEGYSVSREKKESFPLTVTSAQKNPTAFYLCASTGTNTEAFFGQGTRLTVV.